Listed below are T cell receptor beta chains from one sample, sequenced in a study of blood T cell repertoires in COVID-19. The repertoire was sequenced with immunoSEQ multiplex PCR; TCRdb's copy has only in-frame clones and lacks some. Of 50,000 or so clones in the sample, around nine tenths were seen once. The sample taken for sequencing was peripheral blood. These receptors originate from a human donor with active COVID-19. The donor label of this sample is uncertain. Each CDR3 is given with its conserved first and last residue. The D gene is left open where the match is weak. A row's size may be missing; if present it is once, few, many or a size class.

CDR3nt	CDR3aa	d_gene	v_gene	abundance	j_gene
TGTGCCAGCAGCCAAGTCCAAGGGGCCCCTGGAAACACCATATATTTT	CASSQVQGAPGNTIYF	-	TRBV3-1/TRBV3-2	-	TRBJ1-3
TGTGCCAGCAGCCAAGATCGGAGCAGTAACTATGGCTACACCTTC	CASSQDRSSNYGYTF	-	TRBV4-2	-	TRBJ1-2
TGTGCCAGCTCATTAGGGGCCCTACAGTATACTGAAGCTTTCTTT	CASSLGALQYTEAFF	-	TRBV18	few	TRBJ1-1
TGTGCCAGCAGGGCATACAATGAGCAGTTCTTC	CASRAYNEQFF	-	TRBV6-6	-	TRBJ2-1
TGTGCCAGCAGTGACCAGACAGGGTCCCAAGATACGCAGTATTTT	CASSDQTGSQDTQYF	TRBD1	TRBV6-4	-	TRBJ2-3
TGTGCCAGCAGCTTAGTGGGGGCTTCGAACACTGAAGCTTTCTTT	CASSLVGASNTEAFF	-	TRBV13	-	TRBJ1-1
TGTGCCAGCAGCTTAGATATGGTCCGGGGAGAGGCCGGGGAGCTGTTTTTT	CASSLDMVRGEAGELFF	-	TRBV11-2	-	TRBJ2-2
TGCGCCAGCGTCTCCGGGACGCTGGGGGGCTCCTACAATGAGCAGTTCTTC	CASVSGTLGGSYNEQFF	-	TRBV5-1	-	TRBJ2-1
TGTGCCAGCAGTGAGCGGCGGTTGGCGCGGGAGGATGGCTACACCTTC	CASSERRLAREDGYTF	-	TRBV6-1	-	TRBJ1-2
TGTGCCAGCAGTCCCTTAGGGGGACAGGGGTTGAGGACCCAGTACTTC	CASSPLGGQGLRTQYF	TRBD1	TRBV7-9	-	TRBJ2-5
TGCGCCAGCAGCTTAACGCGGGCCTACGAGCAGTACTTC	CASSLTRAYEQYF	-	TRBV5-1	few	TRBJ2-7
TGTGCCAGCAGCCAGCGCGGAAGCTCCTACGAGCAGTACTTC	CASSQRGSSYEQYF	-	TRBV3-1/TRBV3-2	-	TRBJ2-7
TGTGCCACCAGTGATTCCGACTCAACAGAGACCCAGTACTTC	CATSDSDSTETQYF	-	TRBV24-1	-	TRBJ2-5
TGCGCCAGCAGCTTGGGTGCGGGACGGCCCTACAATGAGCAGTTCTTC	CASSLGAGRPYNEQFF	-	TRBV5-1	-	TRBJ2-1
TGTGCCAGCAGCTTGGGGCAGGGGGCCCTCCACTTT	CASSLGQGALHF	TRBD1	TRBV5-4	-	TRBJ1-6
TGTGCCAGCAGGGGCTTGGGAGGTGGCTACACCTTC	CASRGLGGGYTF	-	TRBV27	-	TRBJ1-2
TGTGCCAGCAGCCAAGCCGGGGTAGATACGCAGTATTTT	CASSQAGVDTQYF	-	TRBV3-1/TRBV3-2	-	TRBJ2-3
TGTGCCAGTAGTGTACTAGCGGGAGACTCTTACAATGAGCAGTTCTTC	CASSVLAGDSYNEQFF	TRBD2	TRBV19	-	TRBJ2-1
TGTGCCAGCAGTTTCGGACATCACTATGGCTACACCTTC	CASSFGHHYGYTF	-	TRBV28	-	TRBJ1-2
TGTGCCAGCTCACCGACGACAGTATGGGGGGCCAACGTCCTGACTTTC	CASSPTTVWGANVLTF	-	TRBV18	-	TRBJ2-6
TGTGCCAGCAGCCAGGGACAGGGCGAGGTCAATGAGCAGTTCTTC	CASSQGQGEVNEQFF	TRBD1	TRBV3-1/TRBV3-2	-	TRBJ2-1
TGTGCCAGCAGCCCCACAGACTACAATGAGCAGTTCTTC	CASSPTDYNEQFF	-	TRBV11-2	-	TRBJ2-1
TGTGCCAGCAGTCAAAACAGGTTCGCTAACACTGAAGCTTTCTTT	CASSQNRFANTEAFF	-	TRBV6-2/TRBV6-3	few	TRBJ1-1
TGCGCCAGCAGCTTTGGGACAGAAGAGACCCAGTACTTC	CASSFGTEETQYF	TRBD1	TRBV5-1	-	TRBJ2-5
TGTGCCAGCAGCCAAGGGTTCGGAGCCTACGAGCAGTACTTC	CASSQGFGAYEQYF	-	TRBV3-1/TRBV3-2	-	TRBJ2-7
TGTGCCAGCAGAATGGGGGGGCTGAATGAAAAACTGTTTTTT	CASRMGGLNEKLFF	-	TRBV6-6	-	TRBJ1-4
TGTGCCAGCAGTTTGTTAGGGGGCCGAGCTTTCTTT	CASSLLGGRAFF	TRBD1	TRBV12-3/TRBV12-4	-	TRBJ1-1
TGTGCCAGCAGCGGGACAGGGGCGACCGGGGAGCTGTTTTTT	CASSGTGATGELFF	TRBD1	TRBV2	-	TRBJ2-2
TGTGCCAGCAGTTCAGTCGGGACAGTGGGGAACGCAGATACGCAGTATTTT	CASSSVGTVGNADTQYF	TRBD1	TRBV27	-	TRBJ2-3
TGTGCCAGCAGCCTGACAGGGGGCGAACGTAAAGCTTTCTTT	CASSLTGGERKAFF	TRBD1	TRBV7-9	-	TRBJ1-1
TGTGCCAGCAGCTTAGTTAGCGGGGGCACAGATACGCAGTATTTT	CASSLVSGGTDTQYF	TRBD2	TRBV7-9	-	TRBJ2-3
TGTGCCAGCAGCTGGCGGGGCAGCAATCAGCCCCAGCATTTT	CASSWRGSNQPQHF	-	TRBV7-2	once	TRBJ1-5
TGCGCCAGCAGCCAAGACGACAGGGCGCGGGAGACCCAGTACTTC	CASSQDDRARETQYF	TRBD1	TRBV4-3	-	TRBJ2-5
TGTGCCATCAGTGAGCGCGGGGATTTGAACACTGAAGCTTTCTTT	CAISERGDLNTEAFF	-	TRBV10-3	-	TRBJ1-1
TGTGCCAGCAGTCCCTCCCAGAATTCACCCCTCCACTTT	CASSPSQNSPLHF	-	TRBV27	-	TRBJ1-6
TGCGCCAGCAGCTCACCCGCTCCCGGGACTAGCGGGGACACAGATACGCAGTATTTT	CASSSPAPGTSGDTDTQYF	TRBD2	TRBV5-1	-	TRBJ2-3
TGTGCCAGCAGCTTAGTTCCCCGGTGGGAGGCCACAGATACGCAGTATTTT	CASSLVPRWEATDTQYF	-	TRBV7-2	-	TRBJ2-3
TGCGCCAGCAGCCAAGAATGGGACAGTGTTGCCGGGGAGCTGTTTTTT	CASSQEWDSVAGELFF	TRBD1	TRBV4-1	-	TRBJ2-2
TGTGCCAGCAGCGGCTGGACTAGCGGGAGTTATGAGCAGTTCTTC	CASSGWTSGSYEQFF	TRBD2	TRBV14	-	TRBJ2-1
TGCGCCAGCAGTTCTGACGACAGGCCTTCCTACGAGCAGTACTTC	CASSSDDRPSYEQYF	-	TRBV5-1	-	TRBJ2-7
TGTGCCAGCAGTTTTTCCCCGACAGTGAACACTGAAGCTTTCTTT	CASSFSPTVNTEAFF	-	TRBV27	-	TRBJ1-1
TGTGCTAGTACCCCCCCAGGCACCGCTAACTATGGCTACACCTTC	CASTPPGTANYGYTF	-	TRBV12-5	-	TRBJ1-2
TGTGCCAGTAGTACCCAACGGGGGACGGGTAATTCACCCCTCCACTTT	CASSTQRGTGNSPLHF	-	TRBV19	-	TRBJ1-6
TGTGCCAGCAGCTTTCCGGGGAACACTGAAGCTTTCTTT	CASSFPGNTEAFF	-	TRBV7-8	once	TRBJ1-1
TGTGCCTGGACCCCTCGACTAGATGGGACCTACGAGCAGTACTTC	CAWTPRLDGTYEQYF	-	TRBV30	-	TRBJ2-7
TGTGCCAGCAGTTTTGGGGAGTCCATCGAGCAGTACTTC	CASSFGESIEQYF	-	TRBV12-3/TRBV12-4	-	TRBJ2-7
TGTGCCAGCAGCCATGGCGGCAATGAGCAGTTCTTC	CASSHGGNEQFF	-	TRBV11-3	-	TRBJ2-1
TGTGCCAGCTCACAAAACTCCCTACCTAACTATGGCTACACCTTC	CASSQNSLPNYGYTF	-	TRBV18	-	TRBJ1-2
TGTGCCACGGTGGACTCGCTTCTCACAGATACGCAGTATTTT	CATVDSLLTDTQYF	-	TRBV2	-	TRBJ2-3
TGTGCCAGCAGTGGGCAGGGCAACTATGGCTACACCTTC	CASSGQGNYGYTF	-	TRBV2	few	TRBJ1-2
TGCGCCAGCAGCCCTGCCTCCATTGACAGTAACTATGGCTACACCTTC	CASSPASIDSNYGYTF	-	TRBV5-1	-	TRBJ1-2
TGTGCCAGCAGCAGCCCGGCCAGGGACTATGGCTACACCTTC	CASSSPARDYGYTF	-	TRBV21-1	-	TRBJ1-2
TGTGCCAGCAGTCCCCCTCCGGGGTACGGCACCGGGGAGCTGTTTTTT	CASSPPPGYGTGELFF	-	TRBV27	-	TRBJ2-2
TGTGCCATCAGTGAGTCCTACAGGGGAACCGACTACGAGCAGTACTTC	CAISESYRGTDYEQYF	TRBD1	TRBV10-3	-	TRBJ2-7